The sequence of this T cell receptor (beta chain) was determined in a study of Ad26.COV2.S vaccination and SARS-CoV-2 variants. On the study more broadly: Into the muscle, Ad26.COV2.S was dosed once or twice, 56 days apart.

Sequencing used immunoSEQ multiplex PCR; TCRdb keeps in-frame clones, though not all of them. The repertoire has about 250,000 clones, over 75% of them found once; the top ten carry 2.5% to 3.5%. Unmatched junction bases numbered 8, after V lost 5 bases and J lost 10 bases. The CDR3 spans 14 residues. The germline V gene has CDR1 SGHRS and CDR2 YFSETQ. Study results and limitations: Vaccine recipients had higher spike-specific TCR breadth than placebo recipients. Substantial post-vaccination breadth of spike-specific CD8+ and CD4+ T cell responses was reported.

Treatment in this sample: around 19 received Ad26.COV2.S at low or high dose, single or two shots; 5 received placebo; per-sample allocation not given. Sampling was done on day 63 after the first vaccine or placebo injection. As its vector, the vaccine had Ad26, which expressed Wuhan-strain SARS-CoV-2 spike. A note on this clone: What it recognizes is unknown.

The chain links TRBV5-1 to TRBJ1-6, with 8 bases fitting TRBD1. The sample was peripheral blood, taken in a trial of Ad26.COV2.S vaccine versus placebo. This sequence originates from a person between 18 and 60 years old who received the Ad26.COV2.S COVID-19 vaccine or a placebo. The CDR3 sequence is CASSYDRGRSPLHF. In DNA form, the CDR3 reads TGCGCCAGCAGTTACGACAGGGGTCGATCACCCCTCCACTTT.